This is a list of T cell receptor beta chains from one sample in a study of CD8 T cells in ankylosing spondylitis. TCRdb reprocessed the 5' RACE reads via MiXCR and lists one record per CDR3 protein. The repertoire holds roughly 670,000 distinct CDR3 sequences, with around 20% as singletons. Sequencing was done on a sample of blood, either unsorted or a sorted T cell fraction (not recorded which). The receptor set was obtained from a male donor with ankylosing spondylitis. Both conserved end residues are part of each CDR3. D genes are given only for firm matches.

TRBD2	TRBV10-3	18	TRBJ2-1	CAISVEDILAGGHNEQFF
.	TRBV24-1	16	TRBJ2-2	CATSDVRGTNTGELFF
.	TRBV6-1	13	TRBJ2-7	CASKARRDYEQYF
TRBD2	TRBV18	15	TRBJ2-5	CASSPGAGFIETQYF
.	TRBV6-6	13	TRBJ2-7	CASTPGWDYEQYF
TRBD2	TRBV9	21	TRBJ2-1	CASSGPGLAGGIILPYNEQFF
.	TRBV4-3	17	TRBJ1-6	CASSQTGRLGMNSPLHF
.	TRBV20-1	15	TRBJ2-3	CSADTGTPRTDTQYF
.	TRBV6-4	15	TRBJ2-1	CASSGQTRGLDEQFF
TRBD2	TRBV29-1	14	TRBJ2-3	CSVPLAGGTDTQYF
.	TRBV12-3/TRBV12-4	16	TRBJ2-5	CASSLGVLQGQETQYF
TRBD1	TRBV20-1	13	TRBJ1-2	CSARTGQGIGYTF
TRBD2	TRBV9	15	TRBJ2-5	CASSPRDYLQETQYF
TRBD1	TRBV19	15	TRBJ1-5	CASSVGTGGYQPQHF
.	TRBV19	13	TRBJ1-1	CASSDPGAREAFF
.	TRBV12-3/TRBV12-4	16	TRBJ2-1	CASRSRSSEWGYEQFF
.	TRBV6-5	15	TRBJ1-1	CASSYSPVPNTEAFF
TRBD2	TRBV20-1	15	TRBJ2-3	CSASVAGGGSDTQYF
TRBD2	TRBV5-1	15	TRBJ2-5	CASSFTGTSPETQYF
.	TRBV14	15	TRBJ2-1	CASSQEVIAVRGQFF
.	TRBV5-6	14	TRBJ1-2	CASSSYQSNYGYTF
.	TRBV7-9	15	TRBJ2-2	CASPPGRTNTGELFF
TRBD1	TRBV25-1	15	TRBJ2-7	CASEGQGSGTYEQYF
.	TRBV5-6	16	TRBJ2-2	CASSWEAGKSTGELFF
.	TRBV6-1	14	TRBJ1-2	CASSEDPGDYGYTF
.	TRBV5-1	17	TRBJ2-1	CASSLLGSSVSYNEQFF
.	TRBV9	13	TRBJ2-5	CASAGGDRETQYF
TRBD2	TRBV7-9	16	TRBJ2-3	CASSLPGLAGADTQYF
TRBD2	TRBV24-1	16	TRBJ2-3	CATSSGWKRGPDTQYF
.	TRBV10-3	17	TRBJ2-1	CAISESVTGVTYNEQFF
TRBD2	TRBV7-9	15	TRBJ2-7	CASSNGLAGLYEQYF
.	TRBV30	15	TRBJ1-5	CAWSVGSLSNQPQHF
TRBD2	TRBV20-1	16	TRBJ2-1	CSARVAGGSVYNEQFF
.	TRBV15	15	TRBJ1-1	CATSPRWGANTEAFF
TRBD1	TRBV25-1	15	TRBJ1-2	CASSDAGTGGYGYTF
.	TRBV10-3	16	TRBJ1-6	CAISAVGVDSIPALHF
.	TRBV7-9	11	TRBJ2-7	CASTPVNEQYF
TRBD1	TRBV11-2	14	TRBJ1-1	CASNHQGAGTEAFF
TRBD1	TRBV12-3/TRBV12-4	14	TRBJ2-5	CASSLEGTEETQYF
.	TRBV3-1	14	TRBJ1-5	CASSQAGGDQPQHF
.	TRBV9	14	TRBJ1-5	CASSGGTPNQPQHF
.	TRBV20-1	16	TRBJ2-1	CSARDWETPNYNEQFF
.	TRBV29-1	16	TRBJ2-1	CSVEGSRQRFYNEQFF
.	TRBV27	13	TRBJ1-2	CASSSPGGYGYTF
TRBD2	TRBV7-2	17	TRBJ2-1	CASSSPGLAGGLNEQFF
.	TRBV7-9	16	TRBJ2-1	CASVPQDGLEYNEQFF
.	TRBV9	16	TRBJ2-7	CASSVGTSTWDYEQYF
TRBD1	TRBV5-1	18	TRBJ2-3	CASSLEGRVQGRTDTQYF
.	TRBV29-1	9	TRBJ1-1	CRRVTEAFF
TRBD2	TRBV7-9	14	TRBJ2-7	CASSISGRAYEQYF
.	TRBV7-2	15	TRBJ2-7	CASSSARGQNYEQYF
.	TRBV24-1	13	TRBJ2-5	CATSEVWGGTQYF
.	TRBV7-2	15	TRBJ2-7	CASSLTGYTSYEQYF
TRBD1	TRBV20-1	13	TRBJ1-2	CSASPDRYYGYTF